A single sample is the source of the 24 T cell receptor beta chains below, sequenced in a study of OX40 agonist ivuxolimab in advanced cancers. Sequencing used immunoSEQ multiplex PCR; TCRdb keeps in-frame clones, though not all of them. The data contain 58,000 or so clones, 80% to 90% of them singletons. The sample in question was CD4+ or CD8+ T cells sorted from blood, obtained in a trial of the OX40 agonist ivuxolimab. The receptors were gathered from an adult with an advanced solid tumor such as melanoma, head and neck, liver or kidney cancer.

The chain uses TRBV27 and TRBJ2-7; D perhaps matches TRBD2 (6 bases). The CDR3 is 15 residues long. Germline CDR1 reads MNHEY; CDR2 reads SMNVEV (reference sequence). The V end lost 11 bases, the J end lost 9 bases, and 29 bases lay between the germline ends. This CDR3 reads CAAYGRDEKPEGQYF. CDR3 DNA: TGTGCCGCCTACGGCAGGGACGAAAAACCGGAGGGGCAGTACTTC.

The genes are TRBV23-1 and TRBJ2-3, with TRBD1 matching over 11 bases. TRBV23-1 is treated as an ORF (open reading frame) with a function not yet certain. V shed 4 bases, J shed 4 bases, and the junction held 7 bases outside the gene matches. The CDR3 has 16 amino acids. CDR3 protein: CASSPSGDRGSDTQYF. The CDR3 bases are TGCGCCAGCAGTCCGTCGGGGGACAGGGGGTCAGATACGCAGTATTTT.

The CDR3 here is CATTRARTGKTEAFF. CDR3 nucleotides: TGTGCCACAACGAGAGCCCGGACAGGGAAGACTGAAGCTTTCTTT. The genes are TRBV6-6 and TRBJ1-1; TRBD1 matches at 8 bases. This CDR3 spans 15 amino acids. CDR1 and CDR2 (germline): MNHNY, SVGAGI (reference sequence). The junction had 15 bases not matched to a gene; V was cut back by 10 bases and J by 5 bases.

This chain joins TRBV5-5 and TRBJ2-7; TRBD1 matches at 10 bases. Trimming cost V 4 bases and J 2 bases; bases outside gene matches: 3. The germline V gene has CDR1 SGHKS and CDR2 YYEKEE (reference sequence). The CDR3 length is 14 residues. In DNA form, the CDR3 reads TGTGCCAGCAGCGGGGACAGGGGTCCCTACGAGCAGTACTTC. Translating it yields CASSGDRGPYEQYF.

This clone was recorded only once. This chain joins TRBV27 and TRBJ1-1, with 10 bases aligning to TRBD1. The germline V gene has CDR1 MNHEY and CDR2 SMNVEV (reference sequence). The CDR3 contains 15 residues. J lost 3 bases, V lost 3 bases, and 4 bases had no gene match. The CDR3 DNA is TGTGCCAGCAGTTTGGTGGGACAGGGGTACACTGAAGCTTTCTTT. It yields the protein CASSLVGQGYTEAFF.

This sequence joins TRBV10-3 and TRBJ2-1, with D possibly matching TRBD2 (6 bases). With 3 bases removed from V and 6 bases from J, the gap between germline ends came to 9 bases. This CDR3 spans 13 amino acids. Germline assignment: CDR1 ENHRY and CDR2 SYGVKD. CDR3 nucleotide sequence: TGTGCCATCAGTGATATCGGGGGCAATGAGCAGTTCTTC. Amino acids: CAISDIGGNEQFF.

This chain uses TRBV7-9 with TRBJ2-1; 7 bases fit TRBD2. The CDR3 runs to 9 residues. Unmatched junction bases numbered 0, after V lost 10 bases and J lost 9 bases. Germline CDR1 is SEHNR and CDR2 is FQNEAQ (reference sequence). The CDR3 sequence is CAIAGEQFF. For the CDR3, the DNA is TGTGCCATAGCGGGTGAGCAGTTCTTC.

This clone is a singleton in its sample. The chain has TRBV6-6 and TRBJ2-7; TRBD2 is a possible D gene (6 bases). Trimming took 5 bases from V and 6 from J, leaving 17 bases between them. CDR1 and CDR2 (germline): MNHNY, SVGAGI (reference sequence). This CDR3 has 14 amino acids. This CDR3 reads CASSLGGAAPEQYF. The DNA of the CDR3 is TGTGCCAGCAGTCTTGGCGGGGCGGCCCCCGAGCAGTACTTC.

This clone was seen a few times. The rearrangement joins TRBV7-9 to TRBJ1-1, with D possibly matching TRBD1 (5 bases). Germline loops: CDR1 SEHNR, CDR2 FQNEAQ (reference sequence). Trimming took off 3 bases at V and 3 bases at J, with 23 bases between the two ends. This CDR3 spans 18 amino acids. This CDR3 reads CASSFPGSRGPKDTEAFF. Written as DNA, the CDR3 is TGTGCCAGCAGCTTCCCGGGAAGTCGGGGCCCAAAGGACACTGAAGCTTTCTTT.

J is TRBJ2-5 and V is TRBV19, with 8 bases aligning to TRBD1. CDR1 and CDR2 from the germline V gene are LNHDA and SQIVND (reference sequence). The J segment lost 2 bases and the V segment lost 5 bases, leaving 7 bases of the junction unmatched. The length of the CDR3 is 15 residues. The CDR3 region has the DNA TGTGCCAGTAGTCCGGGACAGGCTATTCAAGAGACCCAGTACTTC. Its protein is CASSPGQAIQETQYF.

The chain is built from TRBV11-2 and TRBJ2-5; D is perhaps TRBD1 (6 bases). CDR1 SGHAT and CDR2 FQNNGV come from the germline V gene. The CDR3 spans 16 residues. Trimming stripped 4 bases from V and 1 base from J, with 16 bases between. The CDR3 here is CASSSHVRTVQETQYF. The CDR3 bases are TGTGCCAGCAGCTCCCATGTGCGGACAGTCCAAGAGACCCAGTACTTC.

This clone was seen a few times. The J gene is TRBJ2-1, the V gene TRBV27, with D unresolved. V was pared by 3 bases and J by 6 bases, with 15 bases between. Germline CDR1 reads MNHEY; CDR2 reads SMNVEV (reference sequence). The CDR3 runs 15 residues. The CDR3 bases are TGTGCCAGCAGTTTTAGTGGTGCACCGCCCAATGAGCAGTTCTTC. Translation: CASSFSGAPPNEQFF.

This sequence joins TRBV27 and TRBJ2-1; D unresolved. The CDR3 spans 17 residues. V lost 2 bases and J lost 4, with 18 bases in between. Germline V lookup: CDR1 MNHEY, CDR2 SMNVEV (reference sequence). The CDR3 DNA sequence: TGTGCCAGCAGTTTAATTGGGGAATGGTCGCAGTACAATGAGCAGTTCTTC. Encoded protein: CASSLIGEWSQYNEQFF.

The chain uses TRBV25-1 and TRBJ2-7; D is uncertain. Trimming took 1 base from V and 0 from J, leaving 7 bases between them. This CDR3 has 14 amino acids. The germline CDR1 and CDR2 sequences are MGHDK and SYGVNS. The CDR3: CASSESAGSYEQYF. In DNA form, the CDR3 reads TGTGCCAGCAGTGAATCTGCAGGCTCCTACGAGCAGTACTTC.

The chain has TRBV5-1 and TRBJ2-7; a weak D match, TRBD2 (6 bases). The CDR3 is 13 amino acids. Germline V lookup: CDR1 SGHRS, CDR2 YFSETQ. Between the trimmed V and J ends, which lost 4 bases and 2 bases, there was a span of 10 bases. CDR3 region: CASSRGLTYEQYF. Written as DNA, the CDR3 is TGCGCCAGCAGCCGGGGACTTACCTACGAGCAGTACTTC. Supplemented by reference TRBV5-1 and TRBJ2-7, the full variable domain reads KAGVTQTPRYLIKTRGQQVTLSCSPISGHRSVSWYQQTPGQGLQFLFEYFSETQRNKGNFPGRFSGRQFSNSRSEMNVSTLELGDSALYLCASSRGLTYEQYFGPGTRLTVT.

V and J are TRBV6-1 and TRBJ1-4; a possible D gene is TRBD1 (6 bases). V gave up 7 bases and J gave up 10 bases, with 13 bases separating them. Germline lookup yields CDR1 MNHNS and CDR2 SASEGT. The CDR3 contains 12 residues. CDR3 protein: CASNPGGGKLFF. The CDR3 DNA follows: TGTGCCAGCAATCCGGGGGGCGGAAAACTGTTTTTT.

The V call is TRBV27, the J call TRBJ2-1, with 10 bases fitting TRBD2. Per germline, CDR1 MNHEY and CDR2 SMNVEV (reference sequence). This CDR3 is 14 amino acids long. V trimming: 3 bases; J trimming: 7 bases; junction bases outside the gene matches: 3. This CDR3 reads CASSLGLAPNEQFF. CDR3 DNA: TGTGCCAGCAGTTTGGGACTAGCGCCGAATGAGCAGTTCTTC.

The genes are TRBV5-4 and TRBJ1-2; tentative D call: TRBD1 (6 bases). Trimming cost V 5 bases and J 6 bases, with 23 bases left between them. CDR1 is SGHNT, CDR2 YYREEE, per germline (reference sequence). The CDR3 extends over 16 amino acids. The CDR3 reads CASRAGFSGGRDGYTF. The CDR3, as DNA: TGTGCCAGCAGAGCTGGCTTTAGTGGGGGGCGTGATGGCTACACCTTC.

The CDR3 loop is CASSSQGGPFNYGYTF. The CDR3 DNA is TGTGCCAGCAGTTCGCAAGGGGGACCGTTCAACTATGGCTACACCTTC. The V gene is TRBV27, the J gene TRBJ1-2, with D perhaps TRBD1 (6 bases). The CDR3 is 16 residues long. Germline V CDR1 and CDR2: MNHEY, SMNVEV (reference sequence). The V end was cut by 4 bases, the J end by 2 bases, with 17 bases between.

The chain has TRBV21-1 and TRBJ1-1; TRBD1, the D gene given by the table, was not confirmed from the DNA. TRBV21-1 is a known pseudogene. The CDR3 loop spans 13 amino acids. CDR3 sequence: CASSKNRGTEAFF. The CDR3 DNA follows: TGTGCCAGCAGCAAAAACAGGGGCACTGAAGCTTTCTTT.

This chain connects TRBV7-3 to TRBJ2-7; 7 bases align to TRBD1. This CDR3 has 15 residues. The germline V gene encodes CDR1 SGHTA and CDR2 FQGTGA. J gave up 7 bases and V 0 bases, and 9 bases lay outside the gene matches. The CDR3 region has the DNA TGTGCCAGCAGCTTAACTGCAGGGGGAATCGAAGAGCAGTACTTC. Translating gives CASSLTAGGIEEQYF. The full variable domain, completed using reference TRBV7-3 and TRBJ2-7, is GAGVSQTPSNKVTEKGKYVELRCDPISGHTALYWYRQSLGQGPEFLIYFQGTGAADDSGLPNDRFFAVRPEGSVSTLKIQRTERGDSAVYLCASSLTAGGIEEQYFGPGTRLTVT.

DNA of the CDR3: TGTGCCAGTAGTATTCCACAGGGGGCAAATAGGCCCCAGCATTTT. Its protein is CASSIPQGANRPQHF. The gene calls are TRBV19 and TRBJ1-5, with TRBD1 identical over 9 bases. After removal of 3 bases from V and 9 bases from J, the junction contained 9 bases not matched to a gene. This CDR3 is 15 amino acids long. CDR1 is LNHDA, CDR2 SQIVND, per germline (reference sequence).

V and J are TRBV2 and TRBJ2-7; D may be TRBD2 (6 bases). The CDR3 length is 11 residues. Germline V gives CDR1 SNHLY, CDR2 FYNNEI. V dropped 6 bases and J dropped 3 bases, with 6 bases sitting between them. The CDR3 here is CASRTSYEQYF. The CDR3 DNA follows: TGTGCCAGCAGGACTAGCTACGAGCAGTACTTC.

The rearrangement uses TRBV18 and TRBJ2-5; possibly TRBD2 for D (5 bases). V lost 2 bases to trimming and J lost 5 bases, with 15 bases between them. From germline, CDR1 is KGHSH and CDR2 LQKENI. CDR3 length: 15 residues. CDR3 DNA: TGTGCCAGCTCACCATCTCGGGAACTAAGGGAGACCCAGTACTTC. Protein sequence: CASSPSRELRETQYF. Using reference TRBV18 and TRBJ2-5 for the parts outside the CDR3, the full variable domain is NAGVMQNPRHLVRRRGQEARLRCSPMKGHSHVYWYRQLPEEGLKFMVYLQKENIIDESGMPKERFSAEFPKEGPSILRIQQVVRGDSAAYFCASSPSRELRETQYFGPGTRLLVL.